The entry below gives a single TCR beta chain sequence along with its context. Antigen specificity is unknown. The source of the sample is a study of T cell responses to AZD1222 COVID-19 vaccine. About the research overall: It was second doses at about 4 or about 12 weeks that were pooled.

The table came from immunoSEQ multiplex PCR; TCRdb's copy has only in-frame clones and leaves some out. The sample includes 86,000 or so clones, under 95% of them seen just once. CDR3 size: 12 residues. Germline V lookup: CDR1 SEHNR, CDR2 FQNEAQ (reference sequence). Trimming took 5 bases from V and 1 from J, leaving 5 bases between them. Study-wide results and caveats: It was only after the peak T cell response that any repertoires were sampled. Nearly half of unique spike-specific TCRs reportedly avoided B.1.351 and B.1.1.7 mutated regions.

The V call is TRBV7-9, the J call TRBJ1-2; no reliable D call. The material was peripheral blood, obtained on day 0 of AZD1222 vaccination. This TCR came from an adult in good health. The CDR3 bases are TGTGCCAGCAGCCCGCATAACTATGGCTACACCTTC. This sequence encodes CASSPHNYGYTF.